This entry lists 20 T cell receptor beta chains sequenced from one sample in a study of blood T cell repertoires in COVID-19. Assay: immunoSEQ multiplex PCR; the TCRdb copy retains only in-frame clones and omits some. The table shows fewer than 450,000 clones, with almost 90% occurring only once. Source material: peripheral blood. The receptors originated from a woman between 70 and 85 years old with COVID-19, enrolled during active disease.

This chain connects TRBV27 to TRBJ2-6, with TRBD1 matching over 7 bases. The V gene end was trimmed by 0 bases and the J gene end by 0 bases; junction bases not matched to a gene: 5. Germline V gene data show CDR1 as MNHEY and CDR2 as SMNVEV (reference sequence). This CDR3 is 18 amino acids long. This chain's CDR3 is CASSLSGTAYSGANVLTF. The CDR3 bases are TGTGCCAGCAGTTTATCTGGGACAGCATACTCTGGGGCCAACGTCCTGACTTTC.

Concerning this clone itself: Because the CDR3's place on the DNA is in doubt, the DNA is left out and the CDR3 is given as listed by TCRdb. The CDR3: CASSSSGMGGEGLFF. This chain connects TRBV10-2 to TRBJ1-4. Ends included, the CDR3 has 15 residues. Germline lookup yields CDR1 WSHSY and CDR2 SAAADI.

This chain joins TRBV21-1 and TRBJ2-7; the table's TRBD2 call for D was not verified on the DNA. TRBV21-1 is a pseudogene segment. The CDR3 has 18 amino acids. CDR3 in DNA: TGTGCCAGCAGCTCCAATGGGCTAGCGGGGCCAAGCTCCTACGAGCAGTACTTC. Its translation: CASSSNGLAGPSSYEQYF.

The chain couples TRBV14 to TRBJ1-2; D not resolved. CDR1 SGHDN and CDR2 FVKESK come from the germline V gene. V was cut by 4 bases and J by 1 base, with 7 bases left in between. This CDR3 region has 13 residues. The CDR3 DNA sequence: TGTGCCAGCAGCCCAGGATTTAACTATGGCTACACCTTC. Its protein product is CASSPGFNYGYTF. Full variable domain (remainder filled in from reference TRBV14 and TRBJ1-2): EAGVTQFPSHSVIEKGQTVTLRCDPISGHDNLYWYRRVMGKEIKFLLHFVKESKQDESGMPNNRFLAERTGGTYSTLKVQPAELEDSGVYFCASSPGFNYGYTFGSGTRLTVV.

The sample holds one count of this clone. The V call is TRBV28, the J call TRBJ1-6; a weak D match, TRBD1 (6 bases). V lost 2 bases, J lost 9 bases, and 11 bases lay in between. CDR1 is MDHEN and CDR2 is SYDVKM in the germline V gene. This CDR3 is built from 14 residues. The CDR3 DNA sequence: TGTGCCAGCAGTTTAGGGGGGGCTCGTTCACCCCTCCACTTT. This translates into CASSLGGARSPLHF.

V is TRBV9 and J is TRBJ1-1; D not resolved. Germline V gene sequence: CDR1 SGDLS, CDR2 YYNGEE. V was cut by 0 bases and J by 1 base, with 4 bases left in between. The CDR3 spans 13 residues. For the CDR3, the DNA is TGTGCCAGCAGCGTAGTGGCGAACACTGAAGCTTTCTTT. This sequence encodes CASSVVANTEAFF.

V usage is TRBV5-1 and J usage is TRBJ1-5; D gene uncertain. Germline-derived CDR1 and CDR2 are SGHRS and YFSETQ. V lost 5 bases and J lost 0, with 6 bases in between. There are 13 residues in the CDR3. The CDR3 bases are TGCGCCAGCAGGGCGGGTAGCAATCAGCCCCAGCATTTT. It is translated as CASRAGSNQPQHF.

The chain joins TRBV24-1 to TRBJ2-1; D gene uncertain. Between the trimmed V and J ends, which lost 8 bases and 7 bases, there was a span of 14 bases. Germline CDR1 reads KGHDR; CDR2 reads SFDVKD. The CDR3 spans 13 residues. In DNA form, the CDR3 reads TGTGCCACCAAGGCTAGACGGTTGAATGAGCAGTTCTTC. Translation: CATKARRLNEQFF.

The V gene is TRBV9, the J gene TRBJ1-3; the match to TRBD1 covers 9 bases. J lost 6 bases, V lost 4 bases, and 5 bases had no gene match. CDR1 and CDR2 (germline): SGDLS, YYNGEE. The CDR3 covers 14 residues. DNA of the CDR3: TGTGCCAGCAGCCCGGACAGGGGCGCAAACACCATATATTTT. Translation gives CASSPDRGANTIYF.

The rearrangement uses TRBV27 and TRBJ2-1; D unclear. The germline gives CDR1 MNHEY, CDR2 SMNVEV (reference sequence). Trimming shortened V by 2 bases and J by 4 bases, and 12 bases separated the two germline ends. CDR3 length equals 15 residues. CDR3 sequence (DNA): TGTGCCAGCAGTTTAACAGCTTCTACTTACAATGAGCAGTTCTTC. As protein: CASSLTASTYNEQFF.

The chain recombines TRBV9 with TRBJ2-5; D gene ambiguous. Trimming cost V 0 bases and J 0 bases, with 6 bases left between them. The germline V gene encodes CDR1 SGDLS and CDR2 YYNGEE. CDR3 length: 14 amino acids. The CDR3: CASSVGGDQETQYF. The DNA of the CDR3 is TGTGCCAGCAGCGTAGGAGGAGACCAAGAGACCCAGTACTTC.

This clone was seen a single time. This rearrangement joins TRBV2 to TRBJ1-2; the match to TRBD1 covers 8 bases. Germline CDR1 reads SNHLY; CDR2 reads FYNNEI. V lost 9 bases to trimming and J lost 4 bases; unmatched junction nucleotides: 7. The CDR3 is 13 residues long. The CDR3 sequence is CASYPTGGYGYTF. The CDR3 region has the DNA TGTGCCAGTTACCCTACAGGGGGCTATGGCTACACCTTC.

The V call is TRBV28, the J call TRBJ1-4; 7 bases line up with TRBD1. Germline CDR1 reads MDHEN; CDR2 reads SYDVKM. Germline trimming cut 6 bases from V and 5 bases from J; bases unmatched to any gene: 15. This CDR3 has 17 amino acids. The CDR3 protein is CASSSIYRGIMNEKLFF. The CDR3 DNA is TGTGCCAGCAGCTCAATTTACAGGGGCATTATGAATGAAAAACTGTTTTTT.

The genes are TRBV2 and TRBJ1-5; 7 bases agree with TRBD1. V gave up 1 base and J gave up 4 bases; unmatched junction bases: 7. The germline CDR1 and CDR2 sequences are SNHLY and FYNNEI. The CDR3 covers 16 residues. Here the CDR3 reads CASSEGGSGGNQPQHF. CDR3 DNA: TGTGCCAGCAGTGAAGGAGGGTCAGGGGGGAATCAGCCCCAGCATTTT.

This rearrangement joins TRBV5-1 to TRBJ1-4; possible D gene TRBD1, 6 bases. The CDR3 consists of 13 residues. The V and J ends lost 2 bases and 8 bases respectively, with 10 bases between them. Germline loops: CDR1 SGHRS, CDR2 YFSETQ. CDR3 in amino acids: CASSLQGEEKLFF. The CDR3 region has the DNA TGCGCCAGCAGCTTACAGGGTGAAGAAAAACTGTTTTTT.

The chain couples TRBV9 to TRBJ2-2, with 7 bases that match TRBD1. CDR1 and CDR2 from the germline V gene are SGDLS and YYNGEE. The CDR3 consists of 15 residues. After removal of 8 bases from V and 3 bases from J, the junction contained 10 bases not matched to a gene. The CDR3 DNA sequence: TGTGCCAGTCGCTCCGGGACAGAGCACACCGGGGAGCTGTTTTTT. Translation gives CASRSGTEHTGELFF.

As DNA, the CDR3 is TGTGCCAGGGGGACAGCAAACACCGGGGAGCTGTTTTTT. Translation: CARGTANTGELFF. V and J are TRBV2 and TRBJ2-2; 7 positions match TRBD1. The junction had 3 bases not matched to a gene; V was cut back by 9 bases and J by 2 bases. The CDR3 extends over 13 amino acids. The germline CDR1 and CDR2 sequences are SNHLY and FYNNEI.

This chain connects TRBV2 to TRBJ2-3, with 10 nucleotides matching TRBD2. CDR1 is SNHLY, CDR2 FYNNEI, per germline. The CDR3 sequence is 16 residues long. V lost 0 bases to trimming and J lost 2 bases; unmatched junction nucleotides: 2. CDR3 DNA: TGTGCCAGCAGTGAAGCGGGACTAGCGCTCACAGATACGCAGTATTTT. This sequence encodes CASSEAGLALTDTQYF. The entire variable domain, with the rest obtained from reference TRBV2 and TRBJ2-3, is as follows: EPEVTQTPSHQVTQMGQEVILRCVPISNHLYFYWYRQILGQKVEFLVSFYNNEISEKSEIFDDQFSVERPDGSNFTLKIRSTKLEDSAMYFCASSEAGLALTDTQYFGPGTRLTVL.

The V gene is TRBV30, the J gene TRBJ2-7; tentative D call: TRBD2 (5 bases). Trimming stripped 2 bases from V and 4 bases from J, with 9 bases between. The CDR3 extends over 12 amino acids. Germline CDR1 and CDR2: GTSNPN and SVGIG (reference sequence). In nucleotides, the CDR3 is TGTGCCTGGAGTACCTCGGGGTACGAGCAGTACTTC. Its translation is CAWSTSGYEQYF.

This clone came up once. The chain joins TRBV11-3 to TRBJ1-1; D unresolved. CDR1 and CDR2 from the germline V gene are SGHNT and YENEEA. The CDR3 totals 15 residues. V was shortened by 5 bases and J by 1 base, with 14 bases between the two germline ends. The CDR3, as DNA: TGTGCCAGCAGCGCCCACAGTTTACCGAACACTGAAGCTTTCTTT. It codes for CASSAHSLPNTEAFF.